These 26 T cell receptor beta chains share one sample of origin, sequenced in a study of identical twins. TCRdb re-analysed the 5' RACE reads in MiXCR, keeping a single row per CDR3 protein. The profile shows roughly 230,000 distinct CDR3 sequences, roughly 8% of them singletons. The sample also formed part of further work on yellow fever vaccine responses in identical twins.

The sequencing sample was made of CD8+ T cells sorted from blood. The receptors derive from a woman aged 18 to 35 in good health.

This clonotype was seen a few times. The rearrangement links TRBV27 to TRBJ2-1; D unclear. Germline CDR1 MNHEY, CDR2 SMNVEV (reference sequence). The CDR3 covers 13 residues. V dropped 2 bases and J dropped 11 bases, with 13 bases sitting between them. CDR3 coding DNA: TGTGCCAGCAGTTTACCCCAGGCCGACAAGCAGTTCTTC. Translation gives CASSLPQADKQFF.

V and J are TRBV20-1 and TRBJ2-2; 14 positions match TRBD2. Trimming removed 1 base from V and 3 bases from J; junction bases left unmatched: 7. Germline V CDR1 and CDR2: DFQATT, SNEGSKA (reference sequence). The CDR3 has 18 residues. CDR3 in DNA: TGCAGTGCTAGAGGGCTGACTAGCGGGGGGGCTGACACCGGGGAGCTGTTTTTT. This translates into CSARGLTSGGADTGELFF.

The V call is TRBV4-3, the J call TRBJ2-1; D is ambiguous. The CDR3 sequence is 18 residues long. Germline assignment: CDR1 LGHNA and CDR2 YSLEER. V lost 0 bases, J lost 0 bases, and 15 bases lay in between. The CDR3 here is CASSQEVTGESSYNEQFF. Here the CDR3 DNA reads TGCGCCAGCAGCCAAGAAGTAACCGGAGAAAGCTCCTACAATGAGCAGTTCTTC.

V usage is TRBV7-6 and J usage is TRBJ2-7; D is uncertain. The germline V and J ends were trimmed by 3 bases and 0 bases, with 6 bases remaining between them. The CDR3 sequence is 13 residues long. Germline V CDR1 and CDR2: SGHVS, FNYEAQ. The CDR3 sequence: CASSFRRSYEQYF. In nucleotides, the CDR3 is TGTGCCAGCAGCTTTCGGCGCTCCTACGAGCAGTACTTC. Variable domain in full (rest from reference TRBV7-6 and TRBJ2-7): GAGVSQSPRYKVTKRGQDVALRCDPISGHVSLYWYRQALGQGPEFLTYFNYEAQQDKSGLPNDRFSAERPEGSISTLTIQRTEQRDSAMYRCASSFRRSYEQYFGPGTRLTVT.

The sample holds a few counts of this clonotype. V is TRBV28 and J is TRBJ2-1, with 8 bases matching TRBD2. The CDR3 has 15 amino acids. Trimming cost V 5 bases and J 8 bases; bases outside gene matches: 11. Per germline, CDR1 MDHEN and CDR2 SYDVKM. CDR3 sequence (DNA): TGTGCCAGCAGTCCCGGGACTAGTAAGTCCGATGAGCAGTTCTTC. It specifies CASSPGTSKSDEQFF.

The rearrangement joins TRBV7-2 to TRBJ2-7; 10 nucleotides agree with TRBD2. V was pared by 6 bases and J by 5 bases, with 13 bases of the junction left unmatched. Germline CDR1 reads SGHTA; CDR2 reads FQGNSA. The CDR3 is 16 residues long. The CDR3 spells CASRAASGSSTDEQYF. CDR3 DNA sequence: TGTGCCAGCAGAGCCGCTAGCGGGAGTAGTACCGACGAGCAGTACTTC.

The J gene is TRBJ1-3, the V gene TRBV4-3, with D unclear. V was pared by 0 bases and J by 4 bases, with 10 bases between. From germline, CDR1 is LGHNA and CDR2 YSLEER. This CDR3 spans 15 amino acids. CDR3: CASSQEKLLGNTIYF. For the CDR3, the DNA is TGCGCCAGCAGCCAAGAGAAACTCTTAGGAAACACCATATATTTT.

In DNA, the CDR3 is TGTGCCAGCAGCAAAAGGGGACAGACTTTCTCCTACGAGCAGTACTTC. This codes for CASSKRGQTFSYEQYF. The genes are TRBV21-1 and TRBJ2-7; the table names TRBD1, a call not compared with the DNA. TRBV21-1 is classified as a pseudogene. The CDR3 is made up of 16 amino acids.

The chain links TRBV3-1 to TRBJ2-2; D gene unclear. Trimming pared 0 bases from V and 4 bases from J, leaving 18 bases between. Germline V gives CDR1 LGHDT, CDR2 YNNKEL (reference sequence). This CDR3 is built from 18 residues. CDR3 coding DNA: TGTGCCAGCAGCCAAGATTCAAATATTATTAGGGTCACCGGGGAGCTGTTTTTT. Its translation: CASSQDSNIIRVTGELFF.

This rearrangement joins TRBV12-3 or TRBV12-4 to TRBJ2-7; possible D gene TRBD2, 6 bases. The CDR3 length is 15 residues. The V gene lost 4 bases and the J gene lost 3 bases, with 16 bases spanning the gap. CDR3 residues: CASSSSRGRDYEQYF. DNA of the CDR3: TGTGCCAGCAGTTCAAGTCGAGGGCGGGACTACGAGCAGTACTTC.

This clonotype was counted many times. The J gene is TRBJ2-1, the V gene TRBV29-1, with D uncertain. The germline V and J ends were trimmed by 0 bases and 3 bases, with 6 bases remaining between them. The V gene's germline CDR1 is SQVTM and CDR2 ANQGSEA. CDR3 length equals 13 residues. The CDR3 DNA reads TGCAGCGTTGAAGATCGGTACTACAATGAGCAGTTCTTC. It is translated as CSVEDRYYNEQFF.

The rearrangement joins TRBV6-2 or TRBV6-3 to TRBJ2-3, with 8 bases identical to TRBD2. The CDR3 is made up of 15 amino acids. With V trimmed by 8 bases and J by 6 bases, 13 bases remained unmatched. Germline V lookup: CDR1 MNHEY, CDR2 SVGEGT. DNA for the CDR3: TGTGCCAGCGCACTGGCGGGAGGCCTAAGTGATACGCAGTATTTT. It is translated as CASALAGGLSDTQYF.

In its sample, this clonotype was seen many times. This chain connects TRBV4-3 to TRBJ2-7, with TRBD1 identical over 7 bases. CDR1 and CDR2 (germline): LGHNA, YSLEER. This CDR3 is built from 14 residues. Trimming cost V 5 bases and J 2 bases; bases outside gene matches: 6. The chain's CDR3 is CASSSRTGAYEQYF. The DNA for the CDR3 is TGCGCCAGCAGCTCCCGAACAGGGGCCTACGAGCAGTACTTC.

The CDR3 nucleotides read TGTGCCAGCAGCCCCCCCGGGACAGATTCTAACAATGAGCAGTTCTTC. This translates into CASSPPGTDSNNEQFF. This sequence joins TRBV12-3 or TRBV12-4 and TRBJ2-1; the match to TRBD1 covers 7 bases. The CDR3 length is 16 residues. The junction had 13 bases not matched to a gene; V was cut back by 6 bases and J by 5 bases.

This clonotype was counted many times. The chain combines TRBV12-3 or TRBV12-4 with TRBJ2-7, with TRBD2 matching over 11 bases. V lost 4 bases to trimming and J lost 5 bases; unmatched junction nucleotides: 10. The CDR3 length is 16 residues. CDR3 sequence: CASSSSLAGGRNEQYF. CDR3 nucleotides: TGTGCCAGCAGTTCGTCCCTAGCGGGAGGTAGGAACGAGCAGTACTTC.

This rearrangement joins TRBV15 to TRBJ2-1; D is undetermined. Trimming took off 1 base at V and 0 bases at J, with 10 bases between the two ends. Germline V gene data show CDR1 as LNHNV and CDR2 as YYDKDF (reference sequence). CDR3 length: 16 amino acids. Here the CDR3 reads CATSRVPLSSYNEQFF. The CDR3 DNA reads TGTGCCACCAGCAGAGTGCCCCTGAGCTCCTACAATGAGCAGTTCTTC. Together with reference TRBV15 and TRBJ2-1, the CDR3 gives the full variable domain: DAMVIQNPRYQVTQFGKPVTLSCSQTLNHNVMYWYQQKSSQAPKLLFHYYDKDFNNEADTPDNFQSRRPNTSFCFLDIRSPGLGDTAMYLCATSRVPLSSYNEQFFGPGTRLTVL.

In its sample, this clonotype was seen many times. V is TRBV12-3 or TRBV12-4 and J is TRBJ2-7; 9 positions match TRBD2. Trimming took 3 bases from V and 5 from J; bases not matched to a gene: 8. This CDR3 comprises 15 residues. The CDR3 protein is CASSFQVAGEDEQYF. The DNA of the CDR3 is TGTGCCAGCAGTTTTCAGGTAGCGGGGGAGGACGAGCAGTACTTC.

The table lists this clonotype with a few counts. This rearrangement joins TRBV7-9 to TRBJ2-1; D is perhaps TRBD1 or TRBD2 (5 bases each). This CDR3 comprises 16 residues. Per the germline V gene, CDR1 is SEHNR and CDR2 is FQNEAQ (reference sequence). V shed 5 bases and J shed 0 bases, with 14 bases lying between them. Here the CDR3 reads CASSPRDPTSYNEQFF. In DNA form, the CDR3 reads TGTGCCAGCAGCCCAAGGGACCCAACCTCCTACAATGAGCAGTTCTTC.

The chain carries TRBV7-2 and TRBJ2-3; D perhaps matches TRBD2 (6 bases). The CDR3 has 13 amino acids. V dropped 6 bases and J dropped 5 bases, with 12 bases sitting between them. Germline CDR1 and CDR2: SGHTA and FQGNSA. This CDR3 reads CASRLPGGDTQYF. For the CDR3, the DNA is TGTGCCAGCAGACTGCCCGGGGGAGATACGCAGTATTTT.

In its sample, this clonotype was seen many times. DNA of the CDR3: TGTGCCACCAGCAGAGATCCGGCAGGGGAATTGAACGAGCAGTACTTC. Amino acid sequence: CATSRDPAGELNEQYF. The chain carries TRBV15 and TRBJ2-7; TRBD1 is a possible D gene (6 bases). Germline CDR1 and CDR2: LNHNV and YYDKDF (reference sequence). The V gene lost 0 bases and the J gene lost 5 bases, with 17 bases spanning the gap. The CDR3 runs to 16 residues.

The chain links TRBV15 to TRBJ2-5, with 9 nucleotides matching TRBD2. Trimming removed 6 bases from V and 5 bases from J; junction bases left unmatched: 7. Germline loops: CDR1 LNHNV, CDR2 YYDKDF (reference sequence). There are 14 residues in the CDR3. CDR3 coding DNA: TGTGCCACCAGGGCGGGGGGGATGTGGGAGACCCAGTACTTC. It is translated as CATRAGGMWETQYF.

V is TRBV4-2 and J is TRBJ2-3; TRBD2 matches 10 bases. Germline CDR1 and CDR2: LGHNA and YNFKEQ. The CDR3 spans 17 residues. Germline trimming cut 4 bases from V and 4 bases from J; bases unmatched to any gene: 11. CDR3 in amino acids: CASSPRETSGSSDTQYF. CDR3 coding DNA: TGTGCCAGCAGCCCAAGGGAGACTAGCGGGTCGTCAGATACGCAGTATTTT.

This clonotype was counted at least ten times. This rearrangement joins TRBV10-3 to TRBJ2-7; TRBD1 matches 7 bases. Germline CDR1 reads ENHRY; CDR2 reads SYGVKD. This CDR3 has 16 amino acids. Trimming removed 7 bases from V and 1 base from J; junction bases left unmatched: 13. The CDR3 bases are TGTGCCATCACGGCGGTAGCCGGGACAGCATCCTACGAGCAGTACTTC. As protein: CAITAVAGTASYEQYF.

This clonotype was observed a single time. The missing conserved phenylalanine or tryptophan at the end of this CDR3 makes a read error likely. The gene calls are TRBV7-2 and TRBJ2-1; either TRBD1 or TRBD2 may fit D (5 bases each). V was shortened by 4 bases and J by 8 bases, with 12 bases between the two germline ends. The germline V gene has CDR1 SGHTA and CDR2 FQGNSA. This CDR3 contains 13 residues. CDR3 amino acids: CASSYGVRDEQFL. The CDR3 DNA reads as TGTGCCAGCAGCTACGGGGTCAGGGATGAGCAGTTCCTC.

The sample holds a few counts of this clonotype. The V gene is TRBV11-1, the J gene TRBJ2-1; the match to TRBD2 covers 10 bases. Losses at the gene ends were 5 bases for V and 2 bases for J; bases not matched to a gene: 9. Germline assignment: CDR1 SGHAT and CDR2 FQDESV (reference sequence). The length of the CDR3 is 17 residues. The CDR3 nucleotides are TGTGCCAGCAGCCCACCGAGCAGCGGGAGGGCCTACAATGAGCAGTTCTTC. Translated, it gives CASSPPSSGRAYNEQFF.

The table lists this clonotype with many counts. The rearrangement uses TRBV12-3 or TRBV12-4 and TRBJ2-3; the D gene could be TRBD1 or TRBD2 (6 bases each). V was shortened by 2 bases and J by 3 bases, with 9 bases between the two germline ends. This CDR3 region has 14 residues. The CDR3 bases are TGTGCCAGCAGTTTAAGGGGGAGGACAGATACGCAGTATTTT. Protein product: CASSLRGRTDTQYF.